Below are 27 T cell receptor beta chains sequenced from a single sample in a study of blood T cell repertoires in COVID-19. Profiling relied on immunoSEQ multiplex PCR, and the TCRdb table lists in-frame clones only, not all of them. Here the sample spans 220,000 or so clones, around 85% being singletons. Sequencing was performed on PBMCs or T cells enriched from blood (not recorded which). The receptor source for this set is a woman in her forties with acute COVID-19.

This sequence joins TRBV30 and TRBJ2-3; 9 nucleotides align to TRBD1. CDR3 size: 14 residues. Germline V lookup: CDR1 GTSNPN, CDR2 SVGIG (reference sequence). The V gene end was trimmed by 5 bases and the J gene end by 2 bases; junction bases not matched to a gene: 5. The CDR3: CAWAGTGHTDTQYF. CDR3 bases: TGTGCCTGGGCCGGGACAGGGCACACAGATACGCAGTATTTT. Filled out from reference TRBV30 and TRBJ2-3, the complete variable domain reads SQTIHQWPATLVQPVGSPLSLECTVEGTSNPNLYWYRQAAGRGLQLLFYSVGIGQISSEVPQNLSASRPQDRQFILSSKKLLLSDSGFYLCAWAGTGHTDTQYFGPGTRLTVL.

The genes are TRBV28 and TRBJ2-1, with 12 positions matching TRBD2. The CDR3 runs 16 residues. Unmatched junction bases numbered 2, after V lost 5 bases and J lost 0 bases. Germline V gene lookup returns CDR1 MDHEN and CDR2 SYDVKM. The CDR3 loop is CASSPTSGSSYNEQFF. The CDR3, as DNA: TGTGCCAGCAGTCCGACTAGCGGGAGCTCCTACAATGAGCAGTTCTTC.

The V and J genes are TRBV18 and TRBJ2-3, with 11 bases identical to TRBD2. Germline CDR1 reads KGHSH; CDR2 reads LQKENI. This CDR3 is 16 amino acids long. V shed 2 bases, J shed 2 bases, and the junction held 3 bases outside the gene matches. CDR3 bases: TGTGCCAGCTCACCAGGACTAGCGGGCCCCACAGATACGCAGTATTTT. It codes for CASSPGLAGPTDTQYF.

The chain has TRBV14 and TRBJ2-5; 7 nucleotides match TRBD1. The V segment lost 1 base and the J segment 5 bases; nucleotides outside the gene matches: 10. Per germline, CDR1 SGHDN and CDR2 FVKESK. CDR3 size: 16 residues. The CDR3 DNA is TGTGCCAGCAGCCAAGTGCTACAGGGGTTCGGGGAGACCCAGTACTTC. This codes for CASSQVLQGFGETQYF.

This rearrangement joins TRBV18 to TRBJ1-6; 7 bases match TRBD1. The length of the CDR3 is 16 residues. The germline gives CDR1 KGHSH, CDR2 LQKENI. V gave up 2 bases and J gave up 6 bases; unmatched junction bases: 7. The CDR3 loop is CASSPGPGGRNSPLHF. The CDR3 nucleotides read TGTGCCAGCTCACCAGGCCCAGGGGGACGTAATTCACCCCTCCACTTT. The full variable domain, with the rest looked up from reference TRBV18 and TRBJ1-6, is NAGVMQNPRHLVRRRGQEARLRCSPMKGHSHVYWYRQLPEEGLKFMVYLQKENIIDESGMPKERFSAEFPKEGPSILRIQQVVRGDSAAYFCASSPGPGGRNSPLHFGNGTRLTVT.

The chain couples TRBV4-1 to TRBJ2-7, with 7 bases identical to TRBD2. Germline assignment: CDR1 MGHRA and CDR2 YSYEKL. V was clipped by 2 bases and J by 2 bases; unmatched bases: 6. This CDR3 has 15 amino acids. In DNA form, the CDR3 reads TGCGCCAGCAGCCAAAGCGGGGCTCCTACCTACGAGCAGTACTTC. It is translated as CASSQSGAPTYEQYF.

As DNA, the CDR3 is TGTGCCAGCTCACCACGGGCCCCAGGGATTGTTGACTATGGCTACACCTTC. Its translation is CASSPRAPGIVDYGYTF. The V gene is TRBV18, the J gene TRBJ1-2, with D possibly being TRBD1 (5 bases). Germline CDR1 reads KGHSH; CDR2 reads LQKENI. The CDR3 covers 17 residues. Trimming removed 1 base from V and 3 bases from J, with 18 bases in between.

This clone came up many times. The J gene is TRBJ1-1, the V gene TRBV6-5; TRBD1 aligns across 8 bases. The CDR3 is made up of 13 amino acids. Germline V lookup: CDR1 MNHEY, CDR2 SVGAGI. V lost 4 bases, J lost 3 bases, and 1 base stayed unmatched. CDR3 sequence reads: CASSSDRDTEAFF. CDR3 nucleotide sequence: TGTGCCAGCAGTTCGGACAGGGACACTGAAGCTTTCTTT.

The CDR3 nucleotides read TGTGCCAGCAGCCAAGATCGAGGGGAGACCCAGTACTTC. It yields the protein CASSQDRGETQYF. The chain has TRBV4-2 and TRBJ2-5; D perhaps matches TRBD2 (5 bases). V dropped 0 bases and J dropped 5 bases, with 7 bases sitting between them. The germline gives CDR1 LGHNA, CDR2 YNFKEQ. The CDR3 has 13 residues.

CDR3: CASSLGAGEIGELFF. The CDR3 nucleotides read TGCGCCAGCAGCTTAGGGGCAGGGGAGATCGGGGAGCTGTTTTTT. V and J are TRBV5-1 and TRBJ2-2; tentative D call: TRBD1 (6 bases). The CDR3 consists of 15 residues. Trimming pared 2 bases from V and 7 bases from J, leaving 15 bases between. Germline V gives CDR1 SGHRS, CDR2 YFSETQ.

The rearrangement links TRBV30 to TRBJ2-7; 9 nucleotides align to TRBD1. The V gene's germline CDR1 is GTSNPN and CDR2 SVGIG (reference sequence). J gave up 4 bases and V 3 bases, and 10 bases lay outside the gene matches. This CDR3 is 15 amino acids long. CDR3 sequence: CAWSVGTGIIYEQYF. As DNA, the CDR3 is TGTGCCTGGAGCGTGGGGACAGGGATTATTTACGAGCAGTACTTC.

The rearrangement joins TRBV7-8 to TRBJ1-5; D unclear. With 3 bases removed from V and 9 bases from J, the gap between germline ends came to 12 bases. Germline loops: CDR1 SGHVS, CDR2 FQNEAQ. CDR3 length: 13 amino acids. The CDR3 DNA follows: TGTGCCAGCAGCTTCTCCCTGTTTCGGCCCCAGCATTTT. Translating it yields CASSFSLFRPQHF.

The chain joins TRBV14 to TRBJ2-2; possibly TRBD2 for D (6 bases). The CDR3 loop spans 17 amino acids. Germline V gene data show CDR1 as SGHDN and CDR2 as FVKESK. Trimming took 1 base from V and 2 from J, leaving 14 bases between them. CDR3 region: CASSQVGGRLNTGELFF. Written as DNA, the CDR3 is TGTGCCAGCAGCCAAGTGGGGGGAAGACTAAACACCGGGGAGCTGTTTTTT.

The gene calls are TRBV7-2 and TRBJ1-2; weak D call: TRBD1 (5 bases). Per germline, CDR1 SGHTA and CDR2 FQGNSA. Trimming pared 5 bases from V and 3 bases from J, leaving 16 bases between. The length of the CDR3 is 15 residues. DNA for the CDR3: TGTGCCAGCAGCCCCACGGGGGGTTACGACTATGGCTACACCTTC. This gives the protein CASSPTGGYDYGYTF.

This clone has only a few counts. CDR3 nucleotide sequence: TGTGCCAGCAGCGCACGACAGGGGGCGAGGGATACGCAGTATTTT. Its translation: CASSARQGARDTQYF. This sequence joins TRBV21-1 and TRBJ2-3; no check of the table's D call, TRBD1, against the DNA was made. TRBV21-1 is a known pseudogene. The CDR3 totals 15 residues.

This sequence joins TRBV19 and TRBJ2-6; 8 nucleotides line up with TRBD1. There are 17 residues in the CDR3. The V segment lost 5 bases and the J segment 2 bases; nucleotides outside the gene matches: 8. CDR1 LNHDA and CDR2 SQIVND come from the germline V gene (reference sequence). In DNA, the CDR3 is TGTGCCAGTAGTCTCAGGACAGGGAACCCTGGGGCCAACGTCCTGACTTTC. Encoded protein: CASSLRTGNPGANVLTF.

The chain is built from TRBV10-3 and TRBJ1-1; the D gene is possibly TRBD1 (5 bases). CDR3 size: 13 residues. CDR1 is ENHRY, CDR2 SYGVKD, per germline. Trimming removed 10 bases from V and 0 bases from J, with 12 bases in between. The CDR3: CATGQGLNTEAFF. As DNA, the CDR3 is TGTGCCACCGGACAAGGCCTGAACACTGAAGCTTTCTTT.

This clone has a single count. The V and J genes are TRBV27 and TRBJ2-7; D not certain. Germline V gene sequence: CDR1 MNHEY, CDR2 SMNVEV (reference sequence). The CDR3 consists of 13 residues. Trimming stripped 4 bases from V and 2 bases from J, with 9 bases between. The chain's CDR3 is CASSWSPTYEQYF. The CDR3 nucleotides are TGTGCCAGCAGTTGGTCCCCTACCTACGAGCAGTACTTC.

There are many counts of this clone. The rearrangement uses TRBV6-5 and TRBJ2-3; tentative D call: TRBD1 (7 bases). The V gene lost 5 bases and the J gene lost 2 bases, with 14 bases spanning the gap. The germline V gene encodes CDR1 MNHEY and CDR2 SVGAGI. CDR3 size: 15 residues. CDR3 sequence: CASSLRGATTDTQYF. CDR3 nucleotide sequence: TGTGCCAGCAGTCTCAGGGGGGCCACCACAGATACGCAGTATTTT.

This clone has more than one count but fewer than ten. This chain uses TRBV24-1 with TRBJ2-1, with D perhaps matching TRBD1 (6 bases). Between the trimmed V and J ends, which lost 0 bases and 2 bases, there was a span of 10 bases. The CDR3 contains 16 residues. From germline, CDR1 is KGHDR and CDR2 SFDVKD. The CDR3 region has the DNA TGTGCCACCAGTGATTTGTCAGGGGCGACCTACAATGAGCAGTTCTTC. Protein product: CATSDLSGATYNEQFF.

This clone has just a few counts. The rearrangement joins TRBV30 to TRBJ1-5; possibly TRBD1 for D (5 bases). Trimming took off 2 bases at V and 2 bases at J, with 10 bases between the two ends. CDR1 is GTSNPN and CDR2 is SVGIG in the germline V gene (reference sequence). The CDR3 spans 14 residues. The chain's CDR3 is CAWSTGEGNQPQHF. CDR3 nucleotide sequence: TGTGCCTGGAGTACGGGGGAAGGCAATCAGCCCCAGCATTTT.

This rearrangement joins TRBV19 to TRBJ1-1, with TRBD1 matching over 9 bases. V shed 4 bases, J shed 4 bases, and the junction held 10 bases outside the gene matches. The CDR3 totals 16 residues. Germline V gene data show CDR1 as LNHDA and CDR2 as SQIVND (reference sequence). CDR3 in amino acids: CASSTDNRGRGTEAFF. CDR3 DNA sequence: TGTGCCAGTAGTACAGATAACAGGGGGCGCGGCACTGAAGCTTTCTTT.

This clone was seen only once. The rearrangement joins TRBV28 to TRBJ2-1, with 7 bases lining up with TRBD2. J lost 6 bases, V lost 2 bases, and 1 base had no gene match. Germline lookup yields CDR1 MDHEN and CDR2 SYDVKM. The CDR3 length is 13 residues. The chain's CDR3 is CASSLAGANEQFF. In nucleotides, the CDR3 is TGTGCCAGCAGTTTAGCGGGAGCCAATGAGCAGTTCTTC.

This clone was detected only once. V usage is TRBV7-3 and J usage is TRBJ2-2; 10 bases align to TRBD2. Trimming cost V 5 bases and J 3 bases; bases outside gene matches: 3. CDR1 and CDR2 from the germline V gene are SGHTA and FQGTGA. The CDR3 runs to 15 residues. CDR3 sequence: CASSERGGYTGELFF. CDR3 sequence (DNA): TGTGCCAGCAGCGAGCGGGGGGGTTACACCGGGGAGCTGTTTTTT.

This chain links TRBV20-1 with TRBJ1-2, with TRBD1 matching 7 bases. In germline, CDR1 is DFQATT, CDR2 SNEGSKA (reference sequence). There are 13 residues in the CDR3. Trimming took 3 bases from V and 6 from J; bases not matched to a gene: 7. CDR3 residues: CSASGTGEHGYTF. DNA for the CDR3: TGCAGTGCTAGTGGAACAGGGGAGCATGGCTACACCTTC.

This clone was picked up one time. The chain joins TRBV19 to TRBJ1-1; the D gene is possibly TRBD1 (6 bases). CDR3 length: 13 residues. Germline lookup yields CDR1 LNHDA and CDR2 SQIVND (reference sequence). With 9 bases removed from V and 6 bases from J, the gap between germline ends came to 17 bases. CDR3 sequence (DNA): TGTGCCAGCCTCGACAGGTACCTTCCTGAAGCTTTCTTT. Amino acid sequence: CASLDRYLPEAFF.

This chain links TRBV7-9 with TRBJ1-3; D not resolved. Trimming pared 5 bases from V and 1 base from J, leaving 18 bases between. CDR1 is SEHNR, CDR2 FQNEAQ, per germline (reference sequence). The CDR3 totals 17 residues. The CDR3 loop reads CASSLRRGPSSGNTIYF. CDR3 DNA sequence: TGTGCCAGCAGCCTTAGGCGCGGTCCCTCTTCTGGAAACACCATATATTTT.